Each of the 28 T cell receptor beta chains below was sequenced from the same sample in a study of PD-L1 blockade in urothelial cancer. The assay was immunoSEQ multiplex PCR, and TCRdb's table has in-frame clones only and misses some. The sample lists tens of thousands of clones; 65% to 90% were seen once. Time point reported: pretreatment peripheral blood. This material consisted of PBMCs, taken around atezolizumab (anti-PD-L1) treatment. The receptors here all came from a man aged 55-75 years with urothelial cancer.

V and J are TRBV14 and TRBJ1-5, with 7 bases fitting TRBD1. CDR1 SGHDN and CDR2 FVKESK come from the germline V gene. The CDR3 extends over 13 amino acids. Trimming took 6 bases from V and 4 from J; bases not matched to a gene: 3. The CDR3 coding sequence is TGTGCCAGCAGTCGACAGGGTAATCAGCCCCAGCATTTT. Amino acids: CASSRQGNQPQHF.

This clone turned up a few times. The chain is built from TRBV4-1 and TRBJ2-5, with D tentatively TRBD2 (5 bases). From germline, CDR1 is MGHRA and CDR2 YSYEKL. The germline V and J ends were trimmed by 0 bases and 3 bases, with 8 bases remaining between them. This CDR3 contains 14 residues. The CDR3 here is CASSQDEGEETQYF. As DNA, the CDR3 is TGCGCCAGCAGCCAAGACGAGGGAGAAGAGACCCAGTACTTC.

This clone turned up a few times. V usage is TRBV28 and J usage is TRBJ2-7; D may be TRBD1 (6 bases). The V gene lost 7 bases and the J gene lost 5 bases, with 24 bases spanning the gap. This CDR3 is 16 amino acids long. Germline V CDR1 and CDR2: MDHEN, SYDVKM. Here the CDR3 DNA reads TGTGCCAGCACGGTCGGGACACCGAATCCCTTCCACGAGCAGTACTTC. Its protein is CASTVGTPNPFHEQYF.

The chain links TRBV4-2 to TRBJ2-7; D perhaps matches TRBD1 (6 bases). Deletions cut 0 bases from V and 4 bases from J, with 7 bases between. Germline V gene sequence: CDR1 LGHNA, CDR2 YNFKEQ. This CDR3 contains 13 residues. In nucleotides, the CDR3 is TGTGCCAGCAGCCAAGAAGGGGGATACGAGCAGTACTTC. Its protein product is CASSQEGGYEQYF.

The V call is TRBV4-1, the J call TRBJ2-1, with 11 bases that match TRBD2. Per germline, CDR1 MGHRA and CDR2 YSYEKL. The J segment lost 9 bases and the V segment lost 0 bases, leaving 13 bases of the junction unmatched. The length of the CDR3 is 18 residues. Here the CDR3 reads CASSQDDPLAGGRSEQFF. The CDR3 bases are TGCGCCAGCAGCCAAGATGACCCGCTAGCGGGGGGTAGAAGTGAGCAGTTCTTC.

The V and J genes are TRBV4-1 and TRBJ1-4; the D is unclear. Trimming pared 0 bases from V and 5 bases from J, leaving 7 bases between. Germline lookup yields CDR1 MGHRA and CDR2 YSYEKL. CDR3 length equals 14 residues. The CDR3 DNA follows: TGCGCCAGCAGCCAAGACGGAGGAAATGAAAAACTGTTTTTT. Translation gives CASSQDGGNEKLFF.

This chain joins TRBV19 and TRBJ1-2; possible D gene TRBD1, 5 bases. Germline V gene sequence: CDR1 LNHDA, CDR2 SQIVND (reference sequence). V shed 6 bases and J shed 5 bases, with 22 bases lying between them. CDR3 length: 16 residues. CDR3 nucleotide sequence: TGTGCCAGTAGCTTCCCGACCCGACAGTCAGGGTATGGCTACACCTTC. This translates into CASSFPTRQSGYGYTF.

The chain uses TRBV29-1 and TRBJ2-7; 11 bases map to TRBD2. Germline CDR1 and CDR2: SQVTM and ANQGSEA. V shed 7 bases, J shed 3 bases, and the junction held 8 bases outside the gene matches. The CDR3 extends over 14 amino acids. CDR3 residues: CSATTGLADYEQYF. The CDR3 DNA reads as TGCAGCGCCACTACGGGACTAGCGGACTACGAGCAGTACTTC.

The genes are TRBV11-2 and TRBJ2-7; maybe TRBD2 (6 bases). Trimming stripped 5 bases from V and 3 bases from J, with 20 bases between. The CDR3 totals 16 residues. The germline gives CDR1 SGHAT, CDR2 FQNNGV. The CDR3 nucleotides read TGTGCCAGCAGCCTCCCCGGTTATGGCGGGGACTACGAGCAGTACTTC. Amino acid sequence: CASSLPGYGGDYEQYF. Drawing the rest from reference TRBV11-2 and TRBJ2-7, the complete variable domain is EAGVAQSPRYKIIEKRQSVAFWCNPISGHATLYWYQQILGQGPKLLIQFQNNGVVDDSQLPKDRFSAERLKGVDSTLKIQPAKLEDSAVYLCASSLPGYGGDYEQYFGPGTRLTVT.

There are a few counts of this clone. CDR3: CASSPGAGGNYGYTF. CDR3 nucleotide sequence: TGTGCCAGCAGCCCTGGTGCAGGGGGTAACTATGGCTACACCTTC. The chain uses TRBV5-6 and TRBJ1-2, with 7 bases matching TRBD1. CDR1 and CDR2 (germline): SGHDT, YYEEEE. The CDR3 covers 15 residues. The V and J ends lost 4 bases and 1 base, in that order; junction bases with no gene match: 7.

This clone was picked up one time. The chain links TRBV18 to TRBJ2-3, with a possible D match to TRBD1 (5 bases). CDR1 and CDR2 from the germline V gene are KGHSH and LQKENI. The CDR3 totals 14 residues. V lost 7 bases, J lost 3 bases, and 14 bases lay in between. This CDR3 reads CASCDSLRTDTQYF. The CDR3 DNA reads as TGTGCCAGCTGTGACAGCCTTCGGACAGATACGCAGTATTTT.

The V and J genes are TRBV10-2 and TRBJ2-3, with no clear D. With 3 bases removed from V and 0 bases from J, the gap between germline ends came to 4 bases. Germline CDR1 and CDR2: WSHSY and SAAADI. The CDR3 runs to 13 residues. CDR3 coding DNA: TGCGCCAGCAGTGACCGGAGCACAGATACGCAGTATTTT. Amino acids: CASSDRSTDTQYF.

This chain links TRBV6-8 with TRBJ2-7; unclear D gene. CDR1 MNHGY and CDR2 SAAAGT come from the germline V gene. The CDR3 extends over 13 amino acids. In nucleotides, the CDR3 is TGTTTTTGCAGGCAGAAGACGGCATACGAGCAGTACTTC. Its translation is CFCRQKTAYEQYF.

This chain links TRBV28 with TRBJ1-5, with 7 bases identical to TRBD1. V was pared by 7 bases and J by 2 bases, with 11 bases of the junction left unmatched. Germline V gene data show CDR1 as MDHEN and CDR2 as SYDVKM. This CDR3 is 16 amino acids long. CDR3: CASTFEGAIGNQPQHF. As DNA, the CDR3 is TGTGCCAGCACTTTCGAGGGGGCGATCGGCAATCAGCCCCAGCATTTT.

The genes are TRBV4-1 and TRBJ2-7; 7 positions match TRBD1. The germline gives CDR1 MGHRA, CDR2 YSYEKL. The CDR3 is made up of 19 amino acids. V was pared by 3 bases and J by 3 bases, with 20 bases of the junction left unmatched. DNA of the CDR3: TGCGCCAGCAGCCAGGAACACATCTCCGGGACAGAGGGAGACTACGAGCAGTACTTC. It yields the protein CASSQEHISGTEGDYEQYF.

The rearrangement joins TRBV25-1 to TRBJ1-2; 7 positions match TRBD1. V was clipped by 5 bases and J by 0 bases; unmatched bases: 9. CDR3 length: 16 amino acids. CDR1 is MGHDK, CDR2 SYGVNS, per germline. CDR3 protein: CASSTGQASSNYGYTF. The CDR3 coding sequence is TGTGCCAGCAGTACCGGACAGGCCTCTTCTAACTATGGCTACACCTTC.

The V and J genes are TRBV7-2 and TRBJ2-5; a weak D match, TRBD2 (6 bases). The V gene's germline CDR1 is SGHTA and CDR2 FQGNSA. Trimming stripped 5 bases from V and 3 bases from J, with 13 bases between. The CDR3 has 14 amino acids. The CDR3 DNA reads as TGTGCCAGCAGCAAGCCGGGGGAGGAAGAGACCCAGTACTTC. Protein product: CASSKPGEEETQYF.

This chain links TRBV10-1 with TRBJ2-5, with 9 nucleotides matching TRBD1. This CDR3 comprises 18 residues. The V gene's germline CDR1 is WNHNN and CDR2 SYGVQD (reference sequence). Trimming took 2 bases from V and 4 from J; bases not matched to a gene: 14. The CDR3 DNA follows: TGCGCCAGCAGTGAGAGTAACCCGGGACAGGGCTTGTTAGAGACCCAGTACTTC. Translation: CASSESNPGQGLLETQYF.

The genes are TRBV28 and TRBJ2-1; D is possibly TRBD1 (5 bases). The V gene's germline CDR1 is MDHEN and CDR2 SYDVKM. CDR3 length: 14 residues. V lost 6 bases, J lost 0 bases, and 9 bases lay in between. CDR3 region: CASRTVTSYNEQFF. In nucleotides, the CDR3 is TGTGCCAGCAGGACAGTCACCTCCTACAATGAGCAGTTCTTC.

The CDR3 nucleotides read TGTGCCAGCAGCTCCACCGGGAACACCTACAATGAGCAGTTCTTC. Amino acids: CASSSTGNTYNEQFF. This chain links TRBV7-9 with TRBJ2-1; D may be TRBD2 (5 bases). This CDR3 is 15 amino acids long. Germline loops: CDR1 SEHNR, CDR2 FQNEAQ (reference sequence). V was trimmed by 4 bases and J by 2 bases, leaving 12 bases between them.

The rearrangement links TRBV5-1 to TRBJ2-7; the D gene is possibly TRBD2 (5 bases). V was pared by 4 bases and J by 3 bases, with 14 bases between. The CDR3 consists of 14 residues. From germline, CDR1 is SGHRS and CDR2 YFSETQ. As DNA, the CDR3 is TGCGCCAGCAGCGGCGAAGCCGGGAACTACGAGCAGTACTTC. This encodes CASSGEAGNYEQYF.

The CDR3 DNA is TGTGCCAGCAGCTTATCCCAGGGGGCGGCTGAAGCTTTCTTT. The encoded protein is CASSLSQGAAEAFF. The chain combines TRBV7-9 with TRBJ1-1, with 8 positions matching TRBD1. This CDR3 has 14 amino acids. After removal of 2 bases from V and 6 bases from J, the junction contained 5 bases not matched to a gene. In germline, CDR1 is SEHNR, CDR2 FQNEAQ (reference sequence).

This chain connects TRBV2 to TRBJ1-1, with TRBD1 matching over 7 bases. V lost 10 bases and J lost 5; bases outside the gene matches: 10. CDR1 is SNHLY, CDR2 FYNNEI, per germline. The CDR3 extends over 13 amino acids. In DNA form, the CDR3 reads TGTGCCACTACCGCAGGGGGAGGAACTGAAGCTTTCTTT. Translating gives CATTAGGGTEAFF.

This clone appeared a few times. The chain couples TRBV15 to TRBJ1-2, with a weak D call TRBD1 (5 bases). This CDR3 region has 12 residues. V was pared by 3 bases and J by 5 bases, with 7 bases between. CDR1 and CDR2 (germline): LNHNV, YYDKDF (reference sequence). The CDR3 DNA reads TGTGCCACCAGCAGCGACAGATATGGCTACACCTTC. Translated, it gives CATSSDRYGYTF.

The CDR3 here is CASSMQNYGYTF. CDR3 nucleotides: TGTGCCAGTAGTATGCAGAACTATGGCTACACCTTC. The chain employs TRBV19 and TRBJ1-2; no reliable D call. V was clipped by 3 bases and J by 2 bases, with 4 bases between them. This CDR3 comprises 12 residues. Germline-derived CDR1 and CDR2 are LNHDA and SQIVND (reference sequence). The full variable domain, with the rest looked up from reference TRBV19 and TRBJ1-2, is DGGITQSPKYLFRKEGQNVTLSCEQNLNHDAMYWYRQDPGQGLRLIYYSQIVNDFQKGDIAEGYSVSREKKESFPLTVTSAQKNPTAFYLCASSMQNYGYTFGSGTRLTVV.

The chain couples TRBV5-4 to TRBJ2-7; possible D gene TRBD2, 6 bases. The CDR3 covers 14 residues. Deletions cut 3 bases from V and 3 bases from J, with 13 bases between. The V gene's germline CDR1 is SGHNT and CDR2 YYREEE (reference sequence). The CDR3 here is CASSSNGGDYEQYF. In DNA, the CDR3 is TGTGCCAGCAGCTCTAACGGGGGAGACTACGAGCAGTACTTC.

This sequence joins TRBV6-6 and TRBJ1-2, with TRBD1 matching 9 bases. Germline loops: CDR1 MNHNY, CDR2 SVGAGI (reference sequence). Losses at the gene ends were 5 bases for V and 4 bases for J; bases not matched to a gene: 8. This CDR3 is 15 amino acids long. CDR3 loop: CASSQDRGEGYGYTF. The CDR3 DNA reads as TGTGCCAGCAGTCAGGACAGGGGAGAGGGCTATGGCTACACCTTC.

This clone was counted between two and nine times. This rearrangement joins TRBV6-5 to TRBJ2-7; 8 bases align to TRBD2. V trimming: 0 bases; J trimming: 1 base; junction bases outside the gene matches: 2. This CDR3 spans 15 amino acids. Germline V CDR1 and CDR2: MNHEY, SVGAGI. The DNA for the CDR3 is TGTGCCAGCAGTTACTCAGCGGGGGAGTCCTACGAGCAGTACTTC. Amino acid sequence: CASSYSAGESYEQYF.